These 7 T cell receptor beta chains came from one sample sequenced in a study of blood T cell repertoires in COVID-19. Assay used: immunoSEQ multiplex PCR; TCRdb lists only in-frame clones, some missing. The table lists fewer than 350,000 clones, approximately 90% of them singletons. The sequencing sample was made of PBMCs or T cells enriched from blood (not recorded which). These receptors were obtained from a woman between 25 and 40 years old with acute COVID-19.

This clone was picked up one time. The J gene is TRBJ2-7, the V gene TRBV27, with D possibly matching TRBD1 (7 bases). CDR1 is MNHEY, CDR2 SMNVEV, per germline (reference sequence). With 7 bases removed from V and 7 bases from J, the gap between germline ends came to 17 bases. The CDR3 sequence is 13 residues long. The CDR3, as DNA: TGTGCCAGCAAATTAGAGGGGGCGGGGGAGCAGTACTTC. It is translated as CASKLEGAGEQYF.

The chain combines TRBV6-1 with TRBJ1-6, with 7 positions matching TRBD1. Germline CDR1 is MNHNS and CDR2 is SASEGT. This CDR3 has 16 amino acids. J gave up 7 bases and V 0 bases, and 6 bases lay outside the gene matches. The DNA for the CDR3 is TGTGCCAGCAGTGAAGCTGCACAGGGGTGGAATTCACCCCTCCACTTT. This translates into CASSEAAQGWNSPLHF.

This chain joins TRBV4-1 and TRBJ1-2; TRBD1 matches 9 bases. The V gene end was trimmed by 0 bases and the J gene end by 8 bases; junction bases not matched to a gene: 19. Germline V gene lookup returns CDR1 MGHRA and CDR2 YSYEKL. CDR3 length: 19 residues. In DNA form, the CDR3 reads TGCGCCAGCAGCCAAGATCAGTGGATCGGGGGGGACAGGGTAAACGGCTACACCTTC. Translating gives CASSQDQWIGGDRVNGYTF.

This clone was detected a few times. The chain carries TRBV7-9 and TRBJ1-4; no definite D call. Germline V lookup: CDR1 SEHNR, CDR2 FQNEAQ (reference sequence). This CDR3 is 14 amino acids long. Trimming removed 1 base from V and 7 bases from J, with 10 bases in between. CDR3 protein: CASSLVQSSEKLFF. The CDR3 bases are TGTGCCAGCAGCTTAGTACAGTCATCTGAAAAACTGTTTTTT.

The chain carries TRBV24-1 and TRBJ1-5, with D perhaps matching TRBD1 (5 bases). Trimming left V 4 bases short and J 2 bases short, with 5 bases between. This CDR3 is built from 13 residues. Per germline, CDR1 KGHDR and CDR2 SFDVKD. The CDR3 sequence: CATSEGGNQPQHF. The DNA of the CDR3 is TGTGCCACCAGTGAAGGGGGCAATCAGCCCCAGCATTTT.

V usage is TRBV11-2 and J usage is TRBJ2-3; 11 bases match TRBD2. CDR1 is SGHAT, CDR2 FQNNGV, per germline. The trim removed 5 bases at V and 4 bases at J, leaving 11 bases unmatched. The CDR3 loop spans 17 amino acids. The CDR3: CASSPTSGRGVADTQYF. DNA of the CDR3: TGTGCCAGCAGCCCCACTAGCGGGAGAGGTGTGGCAGATACGCAGTATTTT.

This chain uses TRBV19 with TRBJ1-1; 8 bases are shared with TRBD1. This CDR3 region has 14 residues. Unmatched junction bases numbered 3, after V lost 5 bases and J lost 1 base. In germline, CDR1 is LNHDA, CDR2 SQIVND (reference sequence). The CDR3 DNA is TGTGCCAGTAGTGGGGGACAGGAGAACACTGAAGCTTTCTTT. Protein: CASSGGQENTEAFF.